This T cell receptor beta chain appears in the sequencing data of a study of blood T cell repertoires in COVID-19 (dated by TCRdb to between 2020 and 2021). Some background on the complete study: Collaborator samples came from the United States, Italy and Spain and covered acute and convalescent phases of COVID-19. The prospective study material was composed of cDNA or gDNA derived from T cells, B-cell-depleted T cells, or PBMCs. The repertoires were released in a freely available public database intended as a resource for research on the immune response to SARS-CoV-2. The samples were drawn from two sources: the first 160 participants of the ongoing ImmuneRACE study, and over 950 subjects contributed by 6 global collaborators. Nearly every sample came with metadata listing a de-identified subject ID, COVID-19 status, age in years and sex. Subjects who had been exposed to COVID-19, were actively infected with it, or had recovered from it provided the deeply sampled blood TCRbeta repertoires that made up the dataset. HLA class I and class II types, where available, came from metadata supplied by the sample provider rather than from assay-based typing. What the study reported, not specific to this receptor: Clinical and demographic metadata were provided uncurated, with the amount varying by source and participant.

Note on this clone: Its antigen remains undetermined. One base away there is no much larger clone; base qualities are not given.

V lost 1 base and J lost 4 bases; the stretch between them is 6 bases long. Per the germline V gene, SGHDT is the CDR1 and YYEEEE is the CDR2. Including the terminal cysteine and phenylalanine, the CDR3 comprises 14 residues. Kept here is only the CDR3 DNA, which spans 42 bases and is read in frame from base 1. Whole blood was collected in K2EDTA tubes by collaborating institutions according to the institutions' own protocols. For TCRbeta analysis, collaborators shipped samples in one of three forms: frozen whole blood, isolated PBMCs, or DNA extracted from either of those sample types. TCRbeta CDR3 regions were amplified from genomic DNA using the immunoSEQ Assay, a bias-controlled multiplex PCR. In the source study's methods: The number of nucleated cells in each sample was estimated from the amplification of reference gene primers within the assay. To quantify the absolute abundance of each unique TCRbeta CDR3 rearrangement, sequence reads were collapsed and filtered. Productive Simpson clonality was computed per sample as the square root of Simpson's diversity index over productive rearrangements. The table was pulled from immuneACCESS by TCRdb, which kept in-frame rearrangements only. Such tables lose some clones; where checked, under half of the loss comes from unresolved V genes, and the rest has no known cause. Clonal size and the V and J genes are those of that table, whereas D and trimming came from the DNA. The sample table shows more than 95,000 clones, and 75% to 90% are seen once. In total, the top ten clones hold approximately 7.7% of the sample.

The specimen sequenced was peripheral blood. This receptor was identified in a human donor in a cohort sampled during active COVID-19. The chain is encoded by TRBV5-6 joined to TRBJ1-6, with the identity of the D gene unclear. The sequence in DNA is TGTGCCAGCAGCTTGATTCAGTATAATTCACCCCTCCACTTT. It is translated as CASSLIQYNSPLHF.